This T cell receptor beta chain originates from a study of OX40 agonist ivuxolimab in advanced cancers. Cycle 7 day 1, cycle 4 day 1, and baseline were the timepoints at which blood was sampled. The CDR3 covers 13 residues. Germline V CDR1 and CDR2: MNHNS, SASEGT. The ends were cut back, 2 bases at V and 4 bases at J, with 8 bases in the middle. A remark on this clone: What it binds is unknown.

Points from the study as a whole: Patients with a partial response at 0.1-3.0 mg/kg had among the lowest clonal expansion.

The assay was immunoSEQ multiplex PCR, and TCRdb's table has in-frame clones only and misses some. The sample carries about 16,000 clones, 86% recorded once. The receptor comes from an adult with an advanced solid tumor such as melanoma, head and neck, liver or kidney cancer. The source was CD4+ or CD8+ T cells sorted from blood, collected in a trial of the OX40 agonist ivuxolimab. The chain couples TRBV6-1 to TRBJ1-2; D gene unclear. The chain's CDR3 is CASSEREIYGYTF. The CDR3 DNA sequence: TGTGCCAGCAGTGAACGGGAGATCTATGGCTACACCTTC.